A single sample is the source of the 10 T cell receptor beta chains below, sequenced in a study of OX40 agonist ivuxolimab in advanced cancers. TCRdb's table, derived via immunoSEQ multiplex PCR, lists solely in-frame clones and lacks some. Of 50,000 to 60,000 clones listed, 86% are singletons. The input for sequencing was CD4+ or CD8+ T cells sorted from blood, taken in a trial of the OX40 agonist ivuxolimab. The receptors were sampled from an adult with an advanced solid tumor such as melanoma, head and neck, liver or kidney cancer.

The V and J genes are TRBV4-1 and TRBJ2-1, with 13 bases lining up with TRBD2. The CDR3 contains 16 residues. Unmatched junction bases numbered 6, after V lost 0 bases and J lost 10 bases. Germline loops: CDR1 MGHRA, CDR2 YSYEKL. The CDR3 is CASSQELAGGPEEQFF. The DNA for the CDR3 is TGCGCCAGCAGCCAAGAACTAGCGGGAGGGCCGGAGGAGCAGTTCTTC.

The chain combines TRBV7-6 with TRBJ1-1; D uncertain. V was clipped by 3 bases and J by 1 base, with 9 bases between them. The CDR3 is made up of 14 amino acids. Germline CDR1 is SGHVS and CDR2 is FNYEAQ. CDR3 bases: TGTGCCAGCAGCTTTGGGCGGGGGAACACTGAAGCTTTCTTT. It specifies CASSFGRGNTEAFF.

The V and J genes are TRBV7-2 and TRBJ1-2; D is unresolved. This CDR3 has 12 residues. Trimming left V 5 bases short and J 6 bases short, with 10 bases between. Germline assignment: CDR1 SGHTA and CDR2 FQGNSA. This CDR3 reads CASSGVSDGYTF. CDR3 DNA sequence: TGTGCCAGCAGCGGGGTTTCGGATGGCTACACCTTC.

CDR3 nucleotide sequence: TGCGCCAGCAGCTTGGGTAGGGTCGAGACCCAGTACTTC. This gives the protein CASSLGRVETQYF. This chain connects TRBV5-1 to TRBJ2-5, with no clear D. V dropped 0 bases and J dropped 5 bases, with 8 bases sitting between them. CDR1 SGHRS and CDR2 YFSETQ come from the germline V gene. This CDR3 comprises 13 residues.

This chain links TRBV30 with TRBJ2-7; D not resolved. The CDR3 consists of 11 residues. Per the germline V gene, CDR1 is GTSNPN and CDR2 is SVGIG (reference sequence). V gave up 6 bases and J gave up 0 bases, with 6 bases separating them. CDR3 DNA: TGTGCCTGCCTCCTCTCCTACGAGCAGTACTTC. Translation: CACLLSYEQYF.

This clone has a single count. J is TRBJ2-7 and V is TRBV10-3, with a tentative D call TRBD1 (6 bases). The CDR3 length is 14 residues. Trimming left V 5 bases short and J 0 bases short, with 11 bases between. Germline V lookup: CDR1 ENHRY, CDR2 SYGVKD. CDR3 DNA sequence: TGTGCCATCAGTACAGGGTTCAACTCCTACGAGCAGTACTTC. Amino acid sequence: CAISTGFNSYEQYF.

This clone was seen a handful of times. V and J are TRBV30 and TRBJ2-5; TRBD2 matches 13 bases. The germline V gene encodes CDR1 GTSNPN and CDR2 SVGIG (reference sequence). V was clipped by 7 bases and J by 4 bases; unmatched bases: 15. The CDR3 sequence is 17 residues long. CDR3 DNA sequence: TGTGCCTTCAAGACTAGCGGGAGGCCTAGGAGTGGAGAGACCCAGTACTTC. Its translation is CAFKTSGRPRSGETQYF.

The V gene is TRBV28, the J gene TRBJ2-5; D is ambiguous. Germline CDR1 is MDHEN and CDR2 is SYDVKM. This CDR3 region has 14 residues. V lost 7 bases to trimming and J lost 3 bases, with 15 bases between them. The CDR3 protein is CASNSPLREETQYF. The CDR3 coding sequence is TGTGCCAGCAACAGTCCCCTCCGGGAAGAGACCCAGTACTTC.

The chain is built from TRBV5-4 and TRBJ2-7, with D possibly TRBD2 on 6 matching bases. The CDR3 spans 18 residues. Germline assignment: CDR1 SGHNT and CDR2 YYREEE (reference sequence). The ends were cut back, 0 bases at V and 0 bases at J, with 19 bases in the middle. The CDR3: CASSLAASGPHISYEQYF. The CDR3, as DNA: TGTGCCAGCAGCTTGGCGGCGAGCGGGCCACATATCTCCTACGAGCAGTACTTC. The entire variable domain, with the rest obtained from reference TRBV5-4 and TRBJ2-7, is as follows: ETGVTQSPTHLIKTRGQQVTLRCSSQSGHNTVSWYQQALGQGPQFIFQYYREEENGRGNFPPRFSGLQFPNYSSELNVNALELDDSALYLCASSLAASGPHISYEQYFGPGTRLTVT.

The CDR3 DNA is TGTGCCAGCAAGGGTTGGACAGGGAACTATGGCTACACCTTC. It codes for CASKGWTGNYGYTF. The chain is built from TRBV27 and TRBJ1-2; 8 nucleotides line up with TRBD1. The CDR3 is 14 residues long. The V gene's germline CDR1 is MNHEY and CDR2 SMNVEV (reference sequence). With 7 bases clipped from V and 2 bases from J, the junction kept 6 bases outside the gene matches.